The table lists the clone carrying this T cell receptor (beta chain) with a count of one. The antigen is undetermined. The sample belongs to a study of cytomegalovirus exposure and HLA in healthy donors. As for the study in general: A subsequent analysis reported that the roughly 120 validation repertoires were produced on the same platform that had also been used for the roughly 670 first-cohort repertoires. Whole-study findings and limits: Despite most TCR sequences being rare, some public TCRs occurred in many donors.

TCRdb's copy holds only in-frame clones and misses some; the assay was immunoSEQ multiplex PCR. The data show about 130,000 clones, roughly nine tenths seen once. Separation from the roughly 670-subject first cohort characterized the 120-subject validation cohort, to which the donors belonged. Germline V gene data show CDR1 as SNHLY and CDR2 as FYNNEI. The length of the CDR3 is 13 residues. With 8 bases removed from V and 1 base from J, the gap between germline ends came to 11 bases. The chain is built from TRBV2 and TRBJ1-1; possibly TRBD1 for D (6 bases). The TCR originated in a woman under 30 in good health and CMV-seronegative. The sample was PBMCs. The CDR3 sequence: CASYGRGNTEAFF. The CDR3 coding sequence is TGTGCCAGCTACGGCAGGGGGAACACTGAAGCTTTCTTT. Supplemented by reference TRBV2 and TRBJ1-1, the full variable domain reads EPEVTQTPSHQVTQMGQEVILRCVPISNHLYFYWYRQILGQKVEFLVSFYNNEISEKSEIFDDQFSVERPDGSNFTLKIRSTKLEDSAMYFCASYGRGNTEAFFGQGTRLTVV.